The entry below describes one T cell receptor (beta chain). The sample comes from a study of blood T cell repertoires in COVID-19. Study background: Samples came from the United States, Italy and Spain, spanning acute and convalescent COVID-19.

Seattle enrolled patients during active infection and tracked them longitudinally. Germline V gives CDR1 SGHVS, CDR2 FNYEAQ. The length of the CDR3 is 15 residues. V gave up 5 bases and J gave up 0 bases, with 13 bases separating them. Measured with immunoSEQ multiplex PCR; TCRdb has only the in-frame clones, and not every one. There are roughly 410,000 clones in the sample; about 89% occur only once, and about 1.4% lies in the top ten. The specimen was peripheral blood. V gene TRBV7-6 combines with J gene TRBJ1-1; a possible D gene is TRBD1 (6 bases). This receptor was taken from a woman aged 40 to 55 with COVID-19, enrolled during active disease. This chain's CDR3 is CASSPGGGVNTEAFF. For the CDR3, the DNA is TGTGCCAGCAGCCCGGGGGGCGGGGTGAACACTGAAGCTTTCTTT.